The rows below give T cell receptor beta chains drawn from one sample of a study of blood T cell repertoires in COVID-19. Measured with immunoSEQ multiplex PCR; TCRdb has only the in-frame clones, and not every one. The sample shows approximately 110,000 clones, approximately 80% of them seen only once. Sequencing was carried out using peripheral blood. These receptors all come from a woman aged 70-85 years with acute or convalescent COVID-19. The CDR3 runs from the conserved cysteine through the conserved F or W. A D gene is named only where the DNA matches it firmly. Only part of the rows carry a size: once, few, many, or a class if the clone is expanded.

>TRBJ2-1|-|14|TRBD1|TRBV5-1
TGCGCCAGCAGCGGGACAGGATTTTCAAATGAGCAGTTCTTC
CASSGTGFSNEQFF
>TRBJ1-1|-|16|-|TRBV5-1
TGCGCCAGCAGCTTAGGCCTTCAGGGTATCGGCACTGAAGCTTTCTTT
CASSLGLQGIGTEAFF
>TRBJ2-3|-|12|-|TRBV6-5
TGTGCCAGCAGGTCCACCGGAGATACGCAGTATTTT
CASRSTGDTQYF
>TRBJ2-1|-|15|-|TRBV21-1
TGTGCCAGCAGCCACCGGGACAGCAAACTTCATGAGCAGTTCTTC
CASSHRDSKLHEQFF
>TRBJ1-5|once|13|TRBD1|TRBV29-1
TGCAGCGTTGTGGGACAGGCCAATCAGCCCCAGCATTTT
CSVVGQANQPQHF
>TRBJ2-1|-|13|-|TRBV5-1
TGCGCCAGCAGCCGGTCCGGGGACAATGAGCAGTTCTTC
CASSRSGDNEQFF
>TRBJ2-3|-|16|TRBD2|TRBV10-3
TGTGCCATCAGTGGGGGTAGCGGGCAAGACACAGATACGCAGTATTTT
CAISGGSGQDTDTQYF
>TRBJ1-3|-|12|-|TRBV9
TGTGCCAGCAGCGCGCGGGGGGACACCATATATTTT
CASSARGDTIYF
>TRBJ2-5|-|15|TRBD2|TRBV7-6
TGTGCCAGCAGCTCGCGGGGGGGCATCGGAGAGACCCAGTACTTC
CASSSRGGIGETQYF
>TRBJ1-1|-|16|-|TRBV28
TGTGCCAGCAGTTTTGGGAGGGGCCTACCTTACACTGAAGCTTTCTTT
CASSFGRGLPYTEAFF
>TRBJ2-7|-|16|TRBD2|TRBV5-1
TGCGCCAGCAGCTTGAGGCTAGCGGGGGGGCTTGGCGAGCAGTACTTC
CASSLRLAGGLGEQYF
>TRBJ1-1|-|15|-|TRBV14
TGTGCCAGCAGCCCCCTGGGATGGGAGGACACTGAAGCTTTCTTT
CASSPLGWEDTEAFF
>TRBJ2-1|-|15|-|TRBV7-2
TGTGCCAGCAGCTTAGTGACATGGTCGTACAATGAGCAGTTCTTC
CASSLVTWSYNEQFF
>TRBJ2-7|-|13|-|TRBV3-1/TRBV3-2
TGTGCCAGCAGTCGAGGAGGGCCGGTCGAGCAGTACTTC
CASSRGGPVEQYF
>TRBJ2-7|-|12|TRBD1|TRBV29-1
TGCAGCGTCCAGGGGGCGCGGGGCGAGCAGTACTTC
CSVQGARGEQYF
>TRBJ1-1|-|13|-|TRBV10-2
TGCGCCAGCCGGGACACCTTGAACACTGAAGCTTTCTTT
CASRDTLNTEAFF
>TRBJ1-2|-|14|TRBD1|TRBV11-2
TGTGCCAGCAGCTTGACAGGGGTAGAGTATGGCTACACCTTC
CASSLTGVEYGYTF
>TRBJ2-3|-|15|-|TRBV28
TGTGCCAGCAGTTTCATTACTAGGAGCACAGATACGCAGTATTTT
CASSFITRSTDTQYF
>TRBJ1-5|-|18|TRBD1|TRBV10-3
TGTGCCATCAGTGAAGGGACTGTACGACAGGGTTTCAATCAGCCCCAGCATTTT
CAISEGTVRQGFNQPQHF
>TRBJ2-1|-|14|TRBD1|TRBV19
TGTGCCAGTAGCCTGACAGGGACGGACAATGAGCAGTTCTTC
CASSLTGTDNEQFF
>TRBJ2-2|-|16|TRBD2|TRBV30
TGTGCCTGGGCGACTAGCGGGATTTTGGACACCGGGGAGCTGTTTTTT
CAWATSGILDTGELFF
>TRBJ2-7|-|13|TRBD2|TRBV4-1
TGCGCCAGCAGCCAAGATGAAGCGGGAGGGCCGTACTTC
CASSQDEAGGPYF
>TRBJ2-1|-|15|-|TRBV4-1
TGCGCCAGCAGCCAAGTCTCCTTGCGCGGAGATGAGCAGTTCTTC
CASSQVSLRGDEQFF
>TRBJ2-2|-|16|-|TRBV18
TGTGCCAGCTCACCACCGACAGGAGTGGACACCGGGGAGCTGTTTTTT
CASSPPTGVDTGELFF
>TRBJ2-7|-|15|-|TRBV5-1
TGCGCCAGCAGCCCGGACGGGGGAACCTCCTACGAGCAGTACTTC
CASSPDGGTSYEQYF
>TRBJ2-7|-|15|-|TRBV3-1/TRBV3-2
TGTGCCAGCAGCCAAGGGGCTGCGGGGCTATACGAGCAGTACTTC
CASSQGAAGLYEQYF
>TRBJ2-2|-|12|-|TRBV19
TGTGCCAGCAACAGGGTCGCCGGGGAGCTGTTTTTT
CASNRVAGELFF
>TRBJ2-3|-|15|TRBD2|TRBV5-1
TGCGCCAGCAGCACAGCGGGGGGGCCTGCAGATACGCAGTATTTT
CASSTAGGPADTQYF
>TRBJ1-1|many|12|-|TRBV6-5
TGTGCCAGCAGACGGGGGAACACTGAAGCTTTCTTT
CASRRGNTEAFF
>TRBJ2-7|-|15|TRBD1|TRBV3-1/TRBV3-2
TGTGCCAGCAGCCAACGGACAGGGGTCCCTAGGGAGCAGTACTTC
CASSQRTGVPREQYF
>TRBJ1-5|-|13|-|TRBV5-8
TGTGCCAGCAGCTCCACGGGTGCACAGCCCCAGCATTTT
CASSSTGAQPQHF
>TRBJ2-5|-|14|TRBD1|TRBV6-5
TGTGCCAGCATGCGGACAGGCTTCCAAGAGACCCAGTACTTC
CASMRTGFQETQYF
>TRBJ1-5|few|16|-|TRBV19
TGTGCCAGTAGTCCGATCGACCAGGGGTCCGGTCAGCCCCAGCATTTT
CASSPIDQGSGQPQHF
>TRBJ2-1|-|15|TRBD1|TRBV5-1
TGCGCCAGCAGCTTCGGACAGGGCTCCTACAATGAGCAGTTCTTC
CASSFGQGSYNEQFF
>TRBJ2-3|-|15|TRBD2|TRBV10-2
TGCGCCAGCAGTGAACCGGGACTAGCTGTAGATACGCAGTATTTT
CASSEPGLAVDTQYF
>TRBJ2-7|-|14|-|TRBV7-8
TGTGCCAGCAGCCCTCGGGAGACTGCCTACGAGCAGTACTTC
CASSPRETAYEQYF
>TRBJ2-3|-|14|-|TRBV2
TGTGCCAGCAAGGGGGCGGGGTCGGCAGATACGCAGTATTTT
CASKGAGSADTQYF
>TRBJ1-5|-|19|-|TRBV21-1
TGTGCCAGCATCCAAACGCGGGGGGGACAGGGGCCCCATTCACAGCCCCAGCATTTT
CASIQTRGGQGPHSQPQHF
>TRBJ1-6|-|14|-|TRBV7-9
TGTGCCAGCAGCCCCCCGGGGGTAGGATCACCCCTCCACTTT
CASSPPGVGSPLHF
>TRBJ2-1|-|13|-|TRBV5-6
TGTGCCAGCAGCCCCCCTGCGAGTAATGAGCAGTTCTTC
CASSPPASNEQFF
>TRBJ2-2|-|14|TRBD1|TRBV6-2/TRBV6-3
TGTGCCAGCAGTTTGGGACAGGGGACCGGGGAGCTGTTTTTT
CASSLGQGTGELFF
>TRBJ2-1|once|15|-|TRBV5-4
TGTGCCAGCAGCTTCGGGGCGGGGCTCGGCAATGAGCAGTTCTTC
CASSFGAGLGNEQFF
>TRBJ2-3|-|18|-|TRBV19
TGTGCCAGTAGTCCCTCCGGGACTTACAGGGGTCGCCCAGATACGCAGTATTTT
CASSPSGTYRGRPDTQYF
>TRBJ2-5|once|16|TRBD2|TRBV7-9
TGTGCCAGCAGCCGAGGACTAGGGTTTGAAGGAGAGACCCAGTACTTC
CASSRGLGFEGETQYF
>TRBJ1-6|once|15|TRBD1|TRBV5-1
TGCGCCAGCAGCCGGACAGGGGCTAATAATTCACCCCTCCACTTT
CASSRTGANNSPLHF
>TRBJ2-7|-|14|TRBD1|TRBV5-1
TGCGCCAGCAGCTGGGGGACAGGGCTGTACGAGCAGTACTTC
CASSWGTGLYEQYF
>TRBJ1-1|-|16|TRBD1|TRBV5-4
TGTGCCAGCACCCGGGGACAGGGGGGCATGAACACTGAAGCTTTCTTT
CASTRGQGGMNTEAFF
>TRBJ1-5|once|15|-|TRBV2
TGTGCCAGCAGTTGGGGGAGGGATAGCAATCAGCCCCAGCATTTT
CASSWGRDSNQPQHF
>TRBJ2-5|once|13|-|TRBV6-5
TGTGCCAGCAGTTACGGCAGGGAAGAGACCCAGTACTTC
CASSYGREETQYF
>TRBJ2-7|-|14|TRBD1|TRBV5-1
TGCGCCAGCAGTTCGACAGGGGGGCCCTACGAGCAGTACTTC
CASSSTGGPYEQYF
>TRBJ2-2|-|15|TRBD1|TRBV30
TGTGCCTGGAGTGTGGGACAGGGGAACACCGGGGAGCTGTTTTTT
CAWSVGQGNTGELFF
>TRBJ1-4|few|15|TRBD1|TRBV3-1/TRBV3-2
TGTGCCAGCAGCCCAGGGAAGGGGGCGGGTGAAAAACTGTTTTTT
CASSPGKGAGEKLFF
>TRBJ2-3|-|18|TRBD2|TRBV11-2
TGTGCCAGCAGCCCTGGGGGGGGACTAGCGGGAGGATCAGATACGCAGTATTTT
CASSPGGGLAGGSDTQYF
>TRBJ2-4|-|16|TRBD1|TRBV4-2
TGTGCCAGCAGCCAAGGGACAGGGATGCCCAAAAACATTCAGTACTTC
CASSQGTGMPKNIQYF